This T cell receptor (beta chain) was documented in a study of T cell responses to AZD1222 COVID-19 vaccine. The analysis combined second doses at about 4 or about 12 weeks. Findings of the study overall: Donors skewed white British and female; clonal diversity was possibly underestimated. Seropositive at baseline were only a handful of AZD1222 recipients.

After removal of 0 bases from V and 9 bases from J, the junction contained 4 bases not matched to a gene. This CDR3 is built from 13 residues. Germline V lookup: CDR1 LNHNV, CDR2 YYDKDF (reference sequence). The protocol was immunoSEQ multiplex PCR, while the TCRdb copy is restricted to in-frame clones and leaves out a portion. The profile shows 170,000 or so clones, 85% to 90% of them singletons. Notes on this clone: Its antigen is undetermined.

The source was peripheral blood, collected 28 days after the second AZD1222 dose. This receptor was identified in an adult who received the AZD1222 COVID-19 vaccine. The chain combines TRBV15 with TRBJ1-1; TRBD1 agrees at 7 bases. CDR3: CATSRDGTAKAFF. The CDR3 nucleotides are TGTGCCACCAGCAGAGATGGGACAGCCAAAGCTTTCTTT.